Described below is a single T cell receptor beta chain sequence and its context. Its cognate antigen is unknown. The germline V gene encodes CDR1 GTSNPN and CDR2 SVGIG (reference sequence). Trimming pared 7 bases from V and 4 bases from J, leaving 13 bases between. This CDR3 is built from 13 residues. The sample originates from a study of shared clonotypes between healthy human individuals. Background on the study: Those who served as donors were a couple of women and a few men between the ages of 18 and 49. Overall study results and limits: Larger estimated richness was generally recorded for naive subsets relative to memory subsets. Non-shared clonotypes were found to have lower generation probabilities than the clonotypes that were shared by all four of the sorted-subset donors.

Per the authors' pipeline: There were no quality scores in the junction-only immunoSEQ sequences, so filtering differed. Sequencing was performed with immunoSEQ multiplex PCR; in TCRdb, only in-frame clones are kept and a portion is missing. V and J calls and clone size are given by that table; D and trimming were obtained from the DNA. The sample holds about 2.4 million clones, roughly 93% seen once. This chain connects TRBV30 to TRBJ2-2; a weak D match, TRBD2 (5 bases). Specimen: naive CD4+ T cells from PBMCs. Subset here: CD45RA+ positively selected. The receptor was derived from a man between 18 and 29 years old in good health. Some clones in this sample may be carry-over from other donors' samples. Here the CDR3 DNA reads TGTGCCTACTCTCGTCGGGGCACCGGGGAGCTGTTTTTT. It yields the protein CAYSRRGTGELFF.